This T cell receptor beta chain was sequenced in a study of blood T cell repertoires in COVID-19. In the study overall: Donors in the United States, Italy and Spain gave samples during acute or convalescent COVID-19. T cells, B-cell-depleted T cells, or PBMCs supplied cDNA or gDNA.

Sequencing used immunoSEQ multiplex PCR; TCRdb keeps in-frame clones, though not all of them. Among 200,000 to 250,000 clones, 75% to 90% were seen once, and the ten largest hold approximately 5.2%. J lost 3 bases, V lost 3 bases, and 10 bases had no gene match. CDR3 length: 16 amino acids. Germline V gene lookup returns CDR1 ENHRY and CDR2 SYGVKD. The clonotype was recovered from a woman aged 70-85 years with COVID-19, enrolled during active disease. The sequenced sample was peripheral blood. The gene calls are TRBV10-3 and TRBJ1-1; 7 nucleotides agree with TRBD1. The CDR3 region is CAISESTGTADTEAFF. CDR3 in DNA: TGTGCCATCAGTGAATCAACCGGGACAGCAGACACTGAAGCTTTCTTT.